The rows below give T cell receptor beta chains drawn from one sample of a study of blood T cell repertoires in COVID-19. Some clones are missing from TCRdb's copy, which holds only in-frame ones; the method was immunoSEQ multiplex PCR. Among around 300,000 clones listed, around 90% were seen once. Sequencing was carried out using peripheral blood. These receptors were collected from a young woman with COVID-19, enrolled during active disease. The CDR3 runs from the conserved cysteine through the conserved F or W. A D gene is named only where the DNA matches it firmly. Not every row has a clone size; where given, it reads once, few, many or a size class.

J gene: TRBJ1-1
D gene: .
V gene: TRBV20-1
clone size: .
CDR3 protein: CSASRIDTEAFF
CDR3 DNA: TGCAGTGCTAGTCGAATAGACACTGAAGCTTTCTTT

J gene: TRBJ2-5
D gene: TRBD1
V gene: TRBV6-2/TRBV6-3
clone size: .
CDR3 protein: CASSTTGQETQYF
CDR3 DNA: TGTGCCAGCAGTACGACAGGGCAAGAGACCCAGTACTTC

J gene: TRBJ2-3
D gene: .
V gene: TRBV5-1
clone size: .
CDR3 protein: CASTPKGLPGTDTQYF
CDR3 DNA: TGCGCCAGCACCCCGAAGGGGCTCCCTGGCACAGATACGCAGTATTTT

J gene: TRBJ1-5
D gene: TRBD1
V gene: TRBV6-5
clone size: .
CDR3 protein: CASVWTGGAKQPQHF
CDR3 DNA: TGTGCCAGCGTATGGACAGGGGGCGCAAAGCAGCCCCAGCATTTT

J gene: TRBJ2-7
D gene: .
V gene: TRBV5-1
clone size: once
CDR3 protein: CASSVLTDYEQYF
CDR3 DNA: TGCGCCAGCAGTGTACTTACCGACTACGAGCAGTACTTC

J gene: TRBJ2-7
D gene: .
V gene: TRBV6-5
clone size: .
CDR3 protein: CASSYVSGGRVGEQYF
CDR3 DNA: TGTGCCAGCAGTTACGTGTCAGGGGGGAGAGTCGGTGAGCAGTACTTC

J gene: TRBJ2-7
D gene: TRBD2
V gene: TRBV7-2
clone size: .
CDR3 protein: CASSLGGSGRDEQYF
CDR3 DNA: TGTGCCAGCAGCTTAGGGGGTAGCGGGAGGGACGAGCAGTACTTC

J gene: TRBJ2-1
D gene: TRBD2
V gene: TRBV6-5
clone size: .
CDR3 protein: CASSDTSGPYNEQFF
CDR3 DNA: TGTGCCAGCAGCGATACTAGCGGGCCATACAATGAGCAGTTCTTC

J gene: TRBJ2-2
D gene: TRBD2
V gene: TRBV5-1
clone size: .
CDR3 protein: CASSPLAGGPGELFF
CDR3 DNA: TGCGCCAGCAGCCCTCTAGCGGGAGGGCCCGGGGAGCTGTTTTTT

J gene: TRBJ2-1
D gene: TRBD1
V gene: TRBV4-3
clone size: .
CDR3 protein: CASSHSLMGQDNEQFF
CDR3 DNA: TGCGCCAGCAGCCATAGCCTTATGGGACAGGACAATGAGCAGTTCTTC

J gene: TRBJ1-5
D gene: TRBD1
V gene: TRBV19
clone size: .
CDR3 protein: CASSLDRERYQPQHF
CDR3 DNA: TGTGCCAGTAGTCTCGACAGGGAAAGATATCAGCCCCAGCATTTT

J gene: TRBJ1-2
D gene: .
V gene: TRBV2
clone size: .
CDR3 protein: CASVGDSMGGYTF
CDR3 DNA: TGTGCCAGCGTAGGGGACTCCATGGGAGGCTACACCTTC

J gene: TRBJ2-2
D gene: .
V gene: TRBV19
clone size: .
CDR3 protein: CASSMVGQDTGELFF
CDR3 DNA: TGTGCCAGTAGTATGGTTGGACAAGACACCGGGGAGCTGTTTTTT

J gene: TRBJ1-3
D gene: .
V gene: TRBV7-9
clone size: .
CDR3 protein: CASSLEWGGGSGNTIYF
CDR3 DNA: TGTGCCAGCAGCTTAGAATGGGGAGGAGGCTCTGGAAACACCATATATTTT

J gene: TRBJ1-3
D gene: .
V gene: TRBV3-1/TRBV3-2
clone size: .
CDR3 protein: CASRDSPGLGNTIYF
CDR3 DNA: TGTGCCAGCAGGGACAGTCCCGGGTTAGGAAACACCATATATTTT

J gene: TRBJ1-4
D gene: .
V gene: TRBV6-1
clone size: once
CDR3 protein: CASSEWARTSIEKLFF
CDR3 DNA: TGTGCCAGCAGTGAGTGGGCCAGGACATCTATAGAAAAACTGTTTTTT

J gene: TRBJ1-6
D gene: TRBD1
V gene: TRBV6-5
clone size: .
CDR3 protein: CASSYSGGDSPLHF
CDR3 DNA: TGTGCCAGCAGTTATTCAGGGGGCGACTCACCCCTCCACTTT

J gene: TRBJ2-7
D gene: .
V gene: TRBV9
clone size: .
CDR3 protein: CASSVGDPYEQYF
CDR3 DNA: TGTGCCAGCAGCGTCGGGGATCCCTACGAGCAGTACTTC

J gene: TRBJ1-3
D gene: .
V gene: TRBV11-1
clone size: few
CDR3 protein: CASSRRRGSGNTIYF
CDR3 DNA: TGTGCCAGCAGCCGAAGACGGGGCTCTGGAAACACCATATATTTT

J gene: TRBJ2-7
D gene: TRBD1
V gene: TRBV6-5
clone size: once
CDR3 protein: CASRPQGADSYEQYF
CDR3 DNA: TGTGCCAGCAGGCCACAGGGGGCGGACTCCTACGAGCAGTACTTC

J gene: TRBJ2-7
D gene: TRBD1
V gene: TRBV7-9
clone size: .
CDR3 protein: CASSLAQGAHEQYF
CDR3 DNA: TGTGCCAGCAGCTTAGCGCAGGGGGCCCACGAGCAGTACTTC

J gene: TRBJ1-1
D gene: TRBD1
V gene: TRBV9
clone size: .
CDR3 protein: CASSTATGANTEAFF
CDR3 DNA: TGTGCCAGCAGCACCGCTACAGGGGCGAACACTGAAGCTTTCTTT

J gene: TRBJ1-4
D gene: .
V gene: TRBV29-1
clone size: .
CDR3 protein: CSVEGAGIDEKLFF
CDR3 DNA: TGCAGCGTTGAAGGGGCAGGGATCGATGAAAAACTGTTTTTT

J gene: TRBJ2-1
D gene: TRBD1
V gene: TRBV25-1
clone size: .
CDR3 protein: CASARQGAFNEQFF
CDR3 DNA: TGTGCCAGCGCCAGGCAGGGGGCCTTCAATGAGCAGTTCTTC

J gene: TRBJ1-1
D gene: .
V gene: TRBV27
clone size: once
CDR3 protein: CASSLGTDWREAFF
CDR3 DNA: TGTGCCAGCAGTTTAGGAACAGACTGGAGGGAAGCTTTCTTT

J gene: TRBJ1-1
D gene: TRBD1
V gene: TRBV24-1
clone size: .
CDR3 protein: CATSDLGTGRNTEAFF
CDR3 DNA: TGTGCCACCAGTGATTTAGGGACAGGCCGGAACACTGAAGCTTTCTTT